The 32 T cell receptor beta chains in this list originate from one sample, sequenced in a study of graft-versus-host responses after intestinal transplantation. Antigen specificity for these receptors is unknown. The assay was immunoSEQ multiplex PCR, and TCRdb's table has in-frame clones only and misses some. The sample gives some 110,000 clones, more than 85% of which show up once; around 1.2% is in the top ten. Sequencing was performed on unstimulated CD8+ T cells sorted from spleen or lymph node cells, taken before transplant. These receptors all stem from a human donor who was the organ donor for an intestinal transplant.

The chain couples TRBV4-2 to TRBJ2-5, with unresolved D. Matching the DNA end better, TRBJ2-7 makes the J call doubtful. This CDR3 is built from 15 residues. The germline V gene has CDR1 LGHNA and CDR2 YNFKEQ. The CDR3 sequence is CASSQEALQTYEQYF. CDR3 bases: TGTGCCAGCAGCCAAGAAGCCCTACAGACCTACGAGCAGTACTTC.

This chain connects TRBV6-1 to TRBJ2-5; D ambiguous. The CDR3 has 14 residues. Germline V gene lookup returns CDR1 MNHNS and CDR2 SASEGT. V gave up 7 bases and J gave up 2 bases, with 14 bases separating them. Here the CDR3 DNA reads TGTGCCAGCACCGGATGGGAACAGCAAGAGACCCAGTACTTC. Amino acid sequence: CASTGWEQQETQYF.

V usage is TRBV6-5 and J usage is TRBJ1-4; no definite D call. The CDR3 covers 14 residues. In germline, CDR1 is MNHEY, CDR2 SVGAGI. V was shortened by 5 bases and J by 4 bases, with 11 bases between the two germline ends. The CDR3 nucleotides read TGTGCCAGCAGTGGGATAGGCATTAATGAAAAACTGTTTTTT. Translation gives CASSGIGINEKLFF.

J is TRBJ2-2 and V is TRBV5-4, with a possible D match to TRBD2 (7 bases). V gave up 2 bases and J gave up 6 bases, with 8 bases separating them. CDR1 and CDR2 from the germline V gene are SGHNT and YYREEE (reference sequence). The CDR3 covers 13 residues. The DNA for the CDR3 is TGTGCCAGCAGCTTCGGGGGGCCCGGGGAGCTGTTTTTT. This encodes CASSFGGPGELFF. Combining the CDR3 with reference TRBV5-4 and TRBJ2-2 gives the whole variable domain ETGVTQSPTHLIKTRGQQVTLRCSSQSGHNTVSWYQQALGQGPQFIFQYYREEENGRGNFPPRFSGLQFPNYSSELNVNALELDDSALYLCASSFGGPGELFFGEGSRLTVL.

As to this clone: A read error may produce the germline difference seen at one junction end. Other nucleotide sequences from this sample produce the same CDR3. The chain uses TRBV28 and TRBJ1-2; 9 bases line up with TRBD1. The CDR3 totals 15 residues. Germline lookup yields CDR1 MDHEN and CDR2 SYDVKM. In DNA, the CDR3 is TGTGCTAGCAGTTTATACAGGGGGCGCGCCTATGGCTACACCTTC. This translates into CASSLYRGRAYGYTF.

This clone was found once. The chain carries TRBV4-1 and TRBJ2-7; unclear D gene. This CDR3 spans 13 amino acids. V was pared by 0 bases and J by 3 bases, with 6 bases between. CDR1 and CDR2 from the germline V gene are MGHRA and YSYEKL. This chain's CDR3 is CASSQDISYEQYF. The CDR3 DNA reads as TGCGCCAGCAGCCAAGATATCAGCTACGAGCAGTACTTC.

J is TRBJ2-6 and V is TRBV23-1; the match to TRBD1 covers 9 bases. TRBV23-1 is annotated as an ORF whose role is uncertain. The CDR3 has 19 residues. V was pared by 2 bases and J by 0 bases, with 8 bases of the junction left unmatched. CDR3: CASSQIYRDRVSGANVLTF. The CDR3 nucleotides are TGCGCCAGCAGTCAAATCTACCGGGACAGGGTCTCTGGGGCCAACGTCCTGACTTTC.

The genes are TRBV19 and TRBJ2-7, with TRBD1 matching over 8 bases. This CDR3 contains 14 residues. Germline CDR1 and CDR2: LNHDA and SQIVND (reference sequence). Unmatched junction bases numbered 8, after V lost 8 bases and J lost 2 bases. The CDR3 region has the DNA TGTGCCAGTGGTTCCGGGACAGGTGCCTACGAGCAGTACTTC. Protein: CASGSGTGAYEQYF.

This rearrangement joins TRBV27 to TRBJ1-6; no clear D. The CDR3 consists of 16 residues. Germline lookup yields CDR1 MNHEY and CDR2 SMNVEV (reference sequence). V was pared by 6 bases and J by 7 bases, with 19 bases between. The CDR3 is CASSQSHVFRNSPLHF. The CDR3 nucleotides are TGTGCCAGCAGCCAGAGTCACGTTTTCCGAAATTCACCCCTCCACTTT.

The chain combines TRBV6-6 with TRBJ1-1; weak D call: TRBD1 (6 bases). The CDR3 extends over 16 amino acids. The V gene lost 0 bases and the J gene lost 4 bases, with 15 bases spanning the gap. Germline loops: CDR1 MNHNY, CDR2 SVGAGI (reference sequence). In nucleotides, the CDR3 is TGTGCCAGCAGTTACTCGCAGGGGCTTATTTGCACTGAAGCTTTCTTT. It is translated as CASSYSQGLICTEAFF.

The chain is built from TRBV5-1 and TRBJ2-7; D is possibly TRBD1 or TRBD2 (5 bases each). CDR1 is SGHRS, CDR2 YFSETQ, per germline. Trimming removed 0 bases from V and 4 bases from J, with 11 bases in between. The CDR3 contains 14 residues. The CDR3 sequence is CASSLAPGTYEQYF. The CDR3 DNA reads as TGCGCCAGCAGCTTGGCCCCAGGGACGTACGAGCAGTACTTC.

This clone was seen only a few times. The rearrangement joins TRBV10-3 to TRBJ2-1; D not resolved. CDR1 ENHRY and CDR2 SYGVKD come from the germline V gene. Trimming stripped 3 bases from V and 9 bases from J, with 6 bases between. The length of the CDR3 is 11 residues. The CDR3 DNA is TGTGCCATCAGTGACGGACGTGAGCAGTTCTTC. Protein sequence: CAISDGREQFF.

This chain connects TRBV7-9 to TRBJ1-1; a possible D gene is TRBD1 (5 bases). The V and J ends lost 5 bases and 4 bases respectively, with 20 bases between them. Germline values: CDR1 SEHNR, CDR2 FQNEAQ (reference sequence). The CDR3 totals 16 residues. As DNA, the CDR3 is TGTGCCAGCAGCGACCGGGACTCAAGGGGTGGCACTGAAGCTTTCTTT. Its protein product is CASSDRDSRGGTEAFF.

This clone has a single count. The V call is TRBV4-1, the J call TRBJ1-1; 10 nucleotides line up with TRBD1. Germline assignment: CDR1 MGHRA and CDR2 YSYEKL. The CDR3 contains 17 residues. Trimming cost V 1 base and J 2 bases; bases outside gene matches: 7. Here the CDR3 reads CASSQGGTGERNTEAFF. For the CDR3, the DNA is TGCGCCAGCAGCCAAGGGGGGACAGGGGAGCGAAACACTGAAGCTTTCTTT.

V is TRBV7-2 and J is TRBJ2-7, with 7 bases matching TRBD2. This CDR3 has 15 residues. Per the germline V gene, CDR1 is SGHTA and CDR2 is FQGNSA. V gave up 0 bases and J gave up 0 bases; unmatched junction bases: 2. The CDR3 region has the DNA TGTGCCAGCAGCTTAGCTAGCGGGCCCTCCTACGAGCAGTACTTC. It is translated as CASSLASGPSYEQYF.

A note on this clone: Given the absence of the conserved phenylalanine or tryptophan at the CDR3 end, a read error is likely. V is TRBV7-6 and J is TRBJ2-7, with D tentatively TRBD1 or TRBD2 (5 bases each). The germline CDR1 and CDR2 sequences are SGHVS and FNYEAQ. Deletions cut 3 bases from V and 3 bases from J, with 12 bases between. CDR3 length equals 14 residues. The CDR3 nucleotides read TGTGCCAGCAGCTTTTACGGGACCGACTACGAGCAGTACCTC. This gives the protein CASSFYGTDYEQYL.

J is TRBJ1-1 and V is TRBV6-5; tentative D call: TRBD1 (6 bases). In germline, CDR1 is MNHEY, CDR2 SVGAGI. Trimming stripped 4 bases from V and 4 bases from J, with 10 bases between. The CDR3 has 13 amino acids. The CDR3 DNA reads TGTGCCAGCAGTTCGGACAGCCCCACTGAAGCTTTCTTT. Translation gives CASSSDSPTEAFF.

This sequence joins TRBV29-1 and TRBJ2-7, with TRBD1 identical over 8 bases. Trimming removed 7 bases from V and 2 bases from J; junction bases left unmatched: 7. This CDR3 contains 13 residues. CDR1 is SQVTM and CDR2 is ANQGSEA in the germline V gene. The CDR3 loop reads CSAGTGLTYEQYF. For the CDR3, the DNA is TGCAGCGCAGGGACAGGTCTTACCTACGAGCAGTACTTC.

The sample holds one count of this clone. V and J are TRBV30 and TRBJ2-1; tentatively, D is TRBD1 (6 bases). Deletions cut 4 bases from V and 4 bases from J, with 11 bases between. The CDR3 length is 13 residues. CDR1 GTSNPN and CDR2 SVGIG come from the germline V gene (reference sequence). In DNA, the CDR3 is TGTGCCTGGAACGGACAGACGTACAATGAGCAGTTCTTC. This codes for CAWNGQTYNEQFF.

The CDR3 protein is CASSKLTPESYGYTF. CDR3 sequence (DNA): TGTGCCAGCAGCAAACTCACCCCCGAGAGCTATGGCTACACCTTC. V gene TRBV21-1 combines with J gene TRBJ1-2. TRBV21-1 is marked as a pseudogene. CDR3 length: 15 amino acids.

This clone was recorded once. The J gene is TRBJ2-7, the V gene TRBV7-2; TRBD2 is a possible D gene (5 bases). Germline V gene lookup returns CDR1 SGHTA and CDR2 FQGNSA. V dropped 1 base and J dropped 1 base, with 17 bases sitting between them. The CDR3 is made up of 17 amino acids. CDR3 loop: CASSLGPTKRTSYEQYF. Written as DNA, the CDR3 is TGTGCCAGCAGCTTAGGACCGACTAAGCGGACTTCCTACGAGCAGTACTTC. The variable domain in full, with the rest retrieved from reference TRBV7-2 and TRBJ2-7, is GAGVSQSPSNKVTEKGKDVELRCDPISGHTALYWYRQSLGQGLEFLIYFQGNSAPDKSGLPSDRFSAERTGGSVSTLTIQRTQQEDSAVYLCASSLGPTKRTSYEQYFGPGTRLTVT.

The genes are TRBV19 and TRBJ1-2; the match to TRBD1 covers 7 bases. CDR3 length equals 13 residues. The V segment lost 5 bases and the J segment 5 bases; nucleotides outside the gene matches: 5. Germline V gives CDR1 LNHDA, CDR2 SQIVND (reference sequence). The CDR3 DNA reads as TGTGCCAGTAGTCCCGCAGGGGGATATGGCTACACCTTC. Residues: CASSPAGGYGYTF. The full variable domain, completed using reference TRBV19 and TRBJ1-2, is DGGITQSPKYLFRKEGQNVTLSCEQNLNHDAMYWYRQDPGQGLRLIYYSQIVNDFQKGDIAEGYSVSREKKESFPLTVTSAQKNPTAFYLCASSPAGGYGYTFGSGTRLTVV.

This clone appeared a few times. The V call is TRBV19, the J call TRBJ1-3; TRBD1 aligns across 9 bases. After removal of 2 bases from V and 2 bases from J, the junction contained 13 bases not matched to a gene. Germline lookup yields CDR1 LNHDA and CDR2 SQIVND (reference sequence). This CDR3 region has 19 residues. This CDR3 reads CASSIPPLTGGGPGNTIYF. CDR3 bases: TGTGCCAGTAGTATACCCCCATTGACAGGGGGTGGTCCTGGAAACACCATATATTTT.

In DNA, the CDR3 is TGTGCCAGCAGCTTAGGGGTAGCGGTGGGTGAGACCCAGTACTTC. Translation: CASSLGVAVGETQYF. The chain recombines TRBV7-6 with TRBJ2-5, with D maybe TRBD2 (6 bases). Trimming removed 1 base at V and 5 bases at J, with 14 bases between. The V gene's germline CDR1 is SGHVS and CDR2 FNYEAQ. The CDR3 length is 15 residues.

The V and J genes are TRBV19 and TRBJ2-1; 11 bases align to TRBD2. This CDR3 contains 20 residues. CDR1 and CDR2 (germline): LNHDA, SQIVND (reference sequence). Losses at the gene ends were 6 bases for V and 1 base for J; bases not matched to a gene: 17. The CDR3 nucleotides are TGTGCCAGTAGGAAGAATCGGGCTAGCGGGAGGCACCGATCCTACAATGAGCAGTTCTTC. Its protein is CASRKNRASGRHRSYNEQFF.

The chain links TRBV28 to TRBJ1-5, with a weak D call TRBD1 (5 bases). Germline values: CDR1 MDHEN, CDR2 SYDVKM. This CDR3 spans 14 amino acids. V dropped 6 bases and J dropped 7 bases, with 16 bases sitting between them. The CDR3 DNA is TGTGCCAGCAGGGTCGCCAGGGAGGCCCAGCCCCAGCATTTT. Its translation is CASRVAREAQPQHF.

The V gene is TRBV6-5, the J gene TRBJ1-1; 7 nucleotides agree with TRBD1. J gave up 1 base and V 5 bases, and 7 bases lay outside the gene matches. CDR1 is MNHEY and CDR2 is SVGAGI in the germline V gene. This CDR3 is 15 amino acids long. The chain's CDR3 is CASSRHRGRNTEAFF. For the CDR3, the DNA is TGTGCCAGCAGTCGACACAGGGGCCGGAACACTGAAGCTTTCTTT.

V is TRBV19 and J is TRBJ2-7; maybe TRBD2 (6 bases). In germline, CDR1 is LNHDA, CDR2 SQIVND (reference sequence). V shed 3 bases and J shed 5 bases, with 11 bases lying between them. CDR3 length: 13 residues. CDR3 region: CASSIGDFDEQYF. As DNA, the CDR3 is TGTGCCAGTAGTATCGGGGACTTCGACGAGCAGTACTTC. The full variable domain, rest sourced from reference TRBV19 and TRBJ2-7, is DGGITQSPKYLFRKEGQNVTLSCEQNLNHDAMYWYRQDPGQGLRLIYYSQIVNDFQKGDIAEGYSVSREKKESFPLTVTSAQKNPTAFYLCASSIGDFDEQYFGPGTRLTVT.

The rearrangement uses TRBV10-3 and TRBJ1-2; D remains unclear. Germline CDR1 reads ENHRY; CDR2 reads SYGVKD. The CDR3 consists of 14 residues. With 3 bases removed from V and 8 bases from J, the gap between germline ends came to 16 bases. The CDR3 spells CAISEQRAHEGYTF. The CDR3 coding sequence is TGTGCCATCAGTGAACAGCGCGCCCACGAGGGCTACACCTTC.

The genes are TRBV11-2 and TRBJ1-1; TRBD1 might be the D (5 bases). Looked up from germline, CDR1 is SGHAT and CDR2 is FQNNGV. V was pared by 5 bases and J by 1 base, with 23 bases between. The CDR3 is made up of 18 amino acids. CDR3 sequence reads: CASSLALIQPGRNTEAFF. The CDR3 bases are TGTGCCAGCAGCCTAGCCCTAATTCAACCGGGACGGAACACTGAAGCTTTCTTT.

The J gene is TRBJ1-2, the V gene TRBV5-5; TRBD1 might be the D (6 bases). The CDR3 spans 12 residues. The ends were cut back, 4 bases at V and 11 bases at J, with 15 bases in the middle. The germline V gene encodes CDR1 SGHKS and CDR2 YYEKEE (reference sequence). DNA for the CDR3: TGTGCCAGCAGCCCCGCGCGGGGGGCTTACACCTTC. Residues: CASSPARGAYTF. Full variable domain (outside the CDR3, taken from reference TRBV5-5 and TRBJ1-2): DAGVTQSPTHLIKTRGQQVTLRCSPISGHKSVSWYQQVLGQGPQFIFQYYEKEERGRGNFPDRFSARQFPNYSSELNVNALLLGDSALYLCASSPARGAYTFGSGTRLTVV.

The chain links TRBV4-1 to TRBJ2-7; 10 bases map to TRBD1. This CDR3 comprises 15 residues. V lost 1 base to trimming and J lost 5 bases; unmatched junction nucleotides: 5. The germline CDR1 and CDR2 sequences are MGHRA and YSYEKL. The CDR3 nucleotides read TGCGCCAGCAGCCAAGCCCCCGGACAGGGGGACGAGCAGTACTTC. Protein product: CASSQAPGQGDEQYF.